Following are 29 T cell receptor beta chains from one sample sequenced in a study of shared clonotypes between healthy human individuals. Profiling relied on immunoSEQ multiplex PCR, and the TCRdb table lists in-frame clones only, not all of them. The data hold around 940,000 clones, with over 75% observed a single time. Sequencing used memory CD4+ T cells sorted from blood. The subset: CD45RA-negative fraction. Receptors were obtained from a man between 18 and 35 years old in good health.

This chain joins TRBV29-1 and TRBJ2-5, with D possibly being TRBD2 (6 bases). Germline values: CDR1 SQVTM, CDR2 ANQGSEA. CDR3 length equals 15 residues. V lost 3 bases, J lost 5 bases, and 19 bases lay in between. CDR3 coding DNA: TGCAGCGTTGAGTCCCCGGGGGAAGCGGTTGAGACCCAGTACTTC. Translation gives CSVESPGEAVETQYF.

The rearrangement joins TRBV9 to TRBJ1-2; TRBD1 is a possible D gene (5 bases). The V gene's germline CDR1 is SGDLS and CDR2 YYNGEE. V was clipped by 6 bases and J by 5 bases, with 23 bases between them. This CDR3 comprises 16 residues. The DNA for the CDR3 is TGTGCCAGCACCGAACTAGGGACCGACAGTGTATATGGCTACACCTTC. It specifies CASTELGTDSVYGYTF.

CDR3 DNA: TGTGCCAGCAGTTTATCCCGGGGGGCCCACGGGGAGCTGTTTTTT. Translation: CASSLSRGAHGELFF. The chain has TRBV27 and TRBJ2-2; tentatively, D is TRBD2 (7 bases). The CDR3 is made up of 15 amino acids. Germline lookup yields CDR1 MNHEY and CDR2 SMNVEV (reference sequence). The germline V and J ends were trimmed by 0 bases and 7 bases, with 12 bases remaining between them.

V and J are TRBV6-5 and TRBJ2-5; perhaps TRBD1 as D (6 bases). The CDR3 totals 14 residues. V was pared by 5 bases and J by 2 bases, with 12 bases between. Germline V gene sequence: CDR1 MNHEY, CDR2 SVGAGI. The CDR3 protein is CASSTTGIQETQYF. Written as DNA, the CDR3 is TGTGCCAGCAGTACGACAGGAATACAAGAGACCCAGTACTTC.

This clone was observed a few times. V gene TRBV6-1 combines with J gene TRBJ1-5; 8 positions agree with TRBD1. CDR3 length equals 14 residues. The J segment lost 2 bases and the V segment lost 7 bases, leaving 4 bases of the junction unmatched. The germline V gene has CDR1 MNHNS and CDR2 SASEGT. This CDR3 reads CASTWGQGNQPQHF. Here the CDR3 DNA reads TGTGCCAGCACTTGGGGACAGGGCAATCAGCCCCAGCATTTT.

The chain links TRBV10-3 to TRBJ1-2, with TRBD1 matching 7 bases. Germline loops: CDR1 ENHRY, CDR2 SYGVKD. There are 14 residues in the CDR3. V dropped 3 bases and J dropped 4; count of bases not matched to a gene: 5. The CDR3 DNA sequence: TGTGCCATCAGTGAACTGGGACAGCCCTATGGCTACACCTTC. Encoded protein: CAISELGQPYGYTF.

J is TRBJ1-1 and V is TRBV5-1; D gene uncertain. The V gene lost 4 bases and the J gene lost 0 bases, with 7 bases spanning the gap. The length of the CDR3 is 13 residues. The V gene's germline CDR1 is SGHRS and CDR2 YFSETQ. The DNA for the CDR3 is TGCGCCAGCAGCCCCGAGATGAACACTGAAGCTTTCTTT. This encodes CASSPEMNTEAFF.

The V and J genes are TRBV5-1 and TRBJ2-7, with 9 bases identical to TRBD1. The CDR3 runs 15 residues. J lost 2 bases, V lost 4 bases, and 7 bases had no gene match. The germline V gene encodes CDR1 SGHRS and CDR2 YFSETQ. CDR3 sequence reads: CASSTTGTGPYEQYF. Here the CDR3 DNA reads TGCGCCAGCAGCACCACCGGGACAGGGCCCTACGAGCAGTACTTC. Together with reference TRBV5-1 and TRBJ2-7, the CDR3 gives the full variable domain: KAGVTQTPRYLIKTRGQQVTLSCSPISGHRSVSWYQQTPGQGLQFLFEYFSETQRNKGNFPGRFSGRQFSNSRSEMNVSTLELGDSALYLCASSTTGTGPYEQYFGPGTRLTVT.

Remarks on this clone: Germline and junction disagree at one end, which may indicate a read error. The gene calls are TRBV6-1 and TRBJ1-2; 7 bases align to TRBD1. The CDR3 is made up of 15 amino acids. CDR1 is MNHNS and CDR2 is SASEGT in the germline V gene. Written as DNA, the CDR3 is TGTGCCAGCAGGGAAGGGACAGAAGCTAACTATGGCTACACCTTC. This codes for CASREGTEANYGYTF.

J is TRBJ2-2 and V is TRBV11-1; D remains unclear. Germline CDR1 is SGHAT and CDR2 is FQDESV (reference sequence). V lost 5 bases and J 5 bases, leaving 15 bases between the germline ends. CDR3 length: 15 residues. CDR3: CASSPGLFRTGELFF. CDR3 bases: TGTGCCAGCAGCCCCGGGCTGTTTCGGACCGGGGAGCTGTTTTTT.

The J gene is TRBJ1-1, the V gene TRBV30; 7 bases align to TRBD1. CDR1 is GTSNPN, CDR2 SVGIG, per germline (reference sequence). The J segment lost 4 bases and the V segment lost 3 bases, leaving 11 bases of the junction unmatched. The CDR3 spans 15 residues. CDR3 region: CAWRTGTEFFTEAFF. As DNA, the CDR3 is TGTGCCTGGAGGACCGGGACAGAGTTCTTCACTGAAGCTTTCTTT.

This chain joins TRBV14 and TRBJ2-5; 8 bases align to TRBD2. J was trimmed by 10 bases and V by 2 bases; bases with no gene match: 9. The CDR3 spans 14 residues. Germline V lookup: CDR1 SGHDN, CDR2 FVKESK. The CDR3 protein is CASSQFAGGRDQYF. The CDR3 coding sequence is TGTGCCAGCAGCCAATTCGCGGGGGGACGGGACCAGTACTTC. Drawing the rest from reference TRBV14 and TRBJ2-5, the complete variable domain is EAGVTQFPSHSVIEKGQTVTLRCDPISGHDNLYWYRRVMGKEIKFLLHFVKESKQDESGMPNNRFLAERTGGTYSTLKVQPAELEDSGVYFCASSQFAGGRDQYFGPGTRLLVL.

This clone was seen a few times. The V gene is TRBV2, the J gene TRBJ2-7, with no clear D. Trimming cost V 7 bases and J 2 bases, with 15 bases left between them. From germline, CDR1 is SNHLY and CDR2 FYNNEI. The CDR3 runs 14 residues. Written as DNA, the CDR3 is TGTGCCAGCAAGGTATCACAGTTGGCCTACGAGCAGTACTTC. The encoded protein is CASKVSQLAYEQYF.

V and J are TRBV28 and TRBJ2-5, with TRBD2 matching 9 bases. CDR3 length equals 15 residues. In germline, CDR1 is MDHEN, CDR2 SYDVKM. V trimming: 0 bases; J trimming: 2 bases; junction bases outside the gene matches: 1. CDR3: CASSLWAGGQETQYF. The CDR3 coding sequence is TGTGCCAGCAGTTTATGGGCGGGGGGGCAAGAGACCCAGTACTTC.

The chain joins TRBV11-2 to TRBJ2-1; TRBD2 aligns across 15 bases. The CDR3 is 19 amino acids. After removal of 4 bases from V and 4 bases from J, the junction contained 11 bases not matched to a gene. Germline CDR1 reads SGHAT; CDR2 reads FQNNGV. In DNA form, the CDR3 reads TGTGCCAGCAGCTCCGGGACTAGCGGGGGGCCCCGACCTTACAATGAGCAGTTCTTC. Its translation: CASSSGTSGGPRPYNEQFF.

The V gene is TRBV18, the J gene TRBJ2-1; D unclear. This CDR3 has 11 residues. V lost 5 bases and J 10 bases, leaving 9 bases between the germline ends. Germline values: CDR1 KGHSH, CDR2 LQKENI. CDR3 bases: TGTGCCAGCTCATCGGTTGAAGAGCAGTTCTTC. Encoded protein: CASSSVEEQFF.

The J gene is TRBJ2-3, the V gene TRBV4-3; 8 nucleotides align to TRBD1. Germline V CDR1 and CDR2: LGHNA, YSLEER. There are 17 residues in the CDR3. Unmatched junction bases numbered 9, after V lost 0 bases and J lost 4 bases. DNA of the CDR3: TGCGCCAGCAGCCAAGATCCCCAGGGGGCGATGTCAGATACGCAGTATTTT. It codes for CASSQDPQGAMSDTQYF.

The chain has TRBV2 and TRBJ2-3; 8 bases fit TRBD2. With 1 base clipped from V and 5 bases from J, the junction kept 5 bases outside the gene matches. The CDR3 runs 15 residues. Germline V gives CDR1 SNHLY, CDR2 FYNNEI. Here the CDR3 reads CASSEDGGAGDTQYF. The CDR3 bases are TGTGCCAGCAGTGAAGACGGGGGGGCCGGAGATACGCAGTATTTT.

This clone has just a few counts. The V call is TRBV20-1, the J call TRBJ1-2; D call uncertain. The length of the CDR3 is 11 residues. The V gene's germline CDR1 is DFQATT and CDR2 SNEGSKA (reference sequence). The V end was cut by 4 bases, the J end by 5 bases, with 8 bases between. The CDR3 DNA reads TGCAGTGCTATGATCGGGTATGGCTACACCTTC. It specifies CSAMIGYGYTF.

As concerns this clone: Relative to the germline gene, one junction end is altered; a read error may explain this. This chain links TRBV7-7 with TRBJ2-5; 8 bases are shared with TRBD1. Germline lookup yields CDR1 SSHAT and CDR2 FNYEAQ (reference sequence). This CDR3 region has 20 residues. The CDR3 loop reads CASSPSIRGHNPVASETQYF. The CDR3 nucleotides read TGTGCTAGCAGCCCCAGTATCAGGGGGCATAACCCGGTGGCGTCAGAGACCCAGTACTTC.

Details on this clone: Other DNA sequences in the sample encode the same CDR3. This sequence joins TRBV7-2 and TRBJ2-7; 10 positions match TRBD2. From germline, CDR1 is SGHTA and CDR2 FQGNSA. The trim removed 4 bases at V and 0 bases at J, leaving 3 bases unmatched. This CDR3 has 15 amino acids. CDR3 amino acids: CASSSSSGSSYEQYF. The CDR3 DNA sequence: TGTGCCAGCAGCTCGTCTAGCGGGAGCTCCTACGAGCAGTACTTC. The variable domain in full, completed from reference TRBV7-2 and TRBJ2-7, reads GAGVSQSPSNKVTEKGKDVELRCDPISGHTALYWYRQSLGQGLEFLIYFQGNSAPDKSGLPSDRFSAERTGGSVSTLTIQRTQQEDSAVYLCASSSSSGSSYEQYFGPGTRLTVT.

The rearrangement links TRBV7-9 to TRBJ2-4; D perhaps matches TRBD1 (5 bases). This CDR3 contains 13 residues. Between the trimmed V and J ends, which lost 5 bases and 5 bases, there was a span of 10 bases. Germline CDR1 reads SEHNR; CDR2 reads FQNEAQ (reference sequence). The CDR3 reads CASSKLQENIQYF. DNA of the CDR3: TGTGCCAGCAGCAAACTACAGGAAAACATTCAGTACTTC. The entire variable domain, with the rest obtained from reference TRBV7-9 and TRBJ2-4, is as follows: DTGVSQNPRHKITKRGQNVTFRCDPISEHNRLYWYRQTLGQGPEFLTYFQNEAQLEKSRLLSDRFSAERPKGSFSTLEIQRTEQGDSAMYLCASSKLQENIQYFGAGTRLSVL.

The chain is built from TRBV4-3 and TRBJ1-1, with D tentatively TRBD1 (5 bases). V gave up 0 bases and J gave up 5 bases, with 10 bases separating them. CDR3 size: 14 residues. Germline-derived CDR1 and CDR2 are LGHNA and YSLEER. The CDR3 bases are TGCGCCAGCAGCCAAGAGCAGGGACCAACTGAAGCTTTCTTT. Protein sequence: CASSQEQGPTEAFF.

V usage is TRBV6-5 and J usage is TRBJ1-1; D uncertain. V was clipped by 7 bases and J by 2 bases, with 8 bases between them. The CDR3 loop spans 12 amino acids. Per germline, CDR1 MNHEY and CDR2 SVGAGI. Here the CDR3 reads CASTGGNTEAFF. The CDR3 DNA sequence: TGTGCCAGCACGGGCGGCAACACTGAAGCTTTCTTT.

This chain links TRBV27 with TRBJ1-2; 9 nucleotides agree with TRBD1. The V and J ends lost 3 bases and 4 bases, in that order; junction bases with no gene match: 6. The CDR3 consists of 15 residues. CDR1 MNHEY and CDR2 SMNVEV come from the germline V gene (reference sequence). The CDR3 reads CASSFTGGPGYGYTF. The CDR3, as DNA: TGTGCCAGCAGTTTTACAGGGGGCCCAGGCTATGGCTACACCTTC.

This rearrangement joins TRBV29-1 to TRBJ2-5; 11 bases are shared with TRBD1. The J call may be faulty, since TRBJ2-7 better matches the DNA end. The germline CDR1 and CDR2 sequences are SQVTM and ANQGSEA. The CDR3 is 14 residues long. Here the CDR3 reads CSVGDRGFIHEQYF. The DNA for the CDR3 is TGCAGCGTTGGGGACAGGGGGTTCATCCACGAGCAGTACTTC.

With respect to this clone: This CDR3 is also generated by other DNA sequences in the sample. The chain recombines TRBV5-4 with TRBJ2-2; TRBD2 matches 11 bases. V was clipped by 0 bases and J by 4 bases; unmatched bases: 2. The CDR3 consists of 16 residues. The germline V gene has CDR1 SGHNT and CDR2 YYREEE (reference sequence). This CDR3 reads CASSLGGLAGTGELFF. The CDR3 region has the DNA TGTGCCAGCAGCTTGGGAGGACTAGCGGGCACCGGGGAGCTGTTTTTT. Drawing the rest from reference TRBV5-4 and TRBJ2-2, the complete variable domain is ETGVTQSPTHLIKTRGQQVTLRCSSQSGHNTVSWYQQALGQGPQFIFQYYREEENGRGNFPPRFSGLQFPNYSSELNVNALELDDSALYLCASSLGGLAGTGELFFGEGSRLTVL.

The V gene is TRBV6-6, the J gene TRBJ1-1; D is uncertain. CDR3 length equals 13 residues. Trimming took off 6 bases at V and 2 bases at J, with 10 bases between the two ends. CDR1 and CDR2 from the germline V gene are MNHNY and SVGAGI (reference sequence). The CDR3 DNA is TGTGCCAGCAGCTTAAAACCAAACACTGAAGCTTTCTTT. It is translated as CASSLKPNTEAFF.

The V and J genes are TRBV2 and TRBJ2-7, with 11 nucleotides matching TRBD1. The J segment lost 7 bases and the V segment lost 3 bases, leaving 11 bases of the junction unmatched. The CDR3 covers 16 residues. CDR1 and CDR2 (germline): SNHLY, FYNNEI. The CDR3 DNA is TGTGCCAGCAGTGATAGTAGAGGACAGGGGGCAAGGGAGCAGTACTTC. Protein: CASSDSRGQGAREQYF.